The 26 T cell receptor beta chains below come from one sample, sequenced in a study of blood T cell repertoires in COVID-19. The repertoire was sequenced with immunoSEQ multiplex PCR; TCRdb's copy has only in-frame clones and lacks some. In the table there are approximately 280,000 clones, roughly 90% of which are singletons. The sample consisted of peripheral blood. The receptors were gathered from a man aged 40-49 years with acute or convalescent COVID-19.

Comment on this clone: Other DNA sequences from this sample encode an identical CDR3 as well. The chain couples TRBV20-1 to TRBJ1-5; D is unresolved. Germline V gene lookup returns CDR1 DFQATT and CDR2 SNEGSKA (reference sequence). V gave up 3 bases and J gave up 0 bases, with 12 bases separating them. This CDR3 has 15 residues. CDR3 nucleotides: TGCAGTGCTAGTAGAGGAGACTATAGCAATCAGCCCCAGCATTTT. Its translation: CSASRGDYSNQPQHF.

This clone was recorded only once. This chain uses TRBV28 with TRBJ1-1, with D tentatively TRBD1 (5 bases). Trimming cost V 6 bases and J 10 bases, with 18 bases left between them. The CDR3 consists of 13 residues. CDR1 and CDR2 (germline): MDHEN, SYDVKM. The CDR3 nucleotides are TGTGCCAGCAGCTCTCTGACAGTTCTTAGAGCTTTCTTT. As protein: CASSSLTVLRAFF.

The chain combines TRBV5-1 with TRBJ1-5; 7 bases match TRBD1. This CDR3 comprises 13 residues. Germline CDR1 SGHRS, CDR2 YFSETQ. V lost 0 bases and J lost 7; bases outside the gene matches: 1. CDR3 in amino acids: CASSLGQGQPQHF. The CDR3, as DNA: TGCGCCAGCAGCTTGGGACAGGGCCAGCCCCAGCATTTT.

The rearrangement uses TRBV5-4 and TRBJ1-3; no reliable D call. This CDR3 is 14 amino acids long. The V and J ends lost 4 bases and 0 bases respectively, with 8 bases between them. Germline assignment: CDR1 SGHNT and CDR2 YYREEE (reference sequence). This CDR3 is CASSRGNSGNTIYF. CDR3 nucleotides: TGTGCCAGCAGCCGCGGGAACTCTGGAAACACCATATATTTT.

The chain has TRBV6-6 and TRBJ1-1; 8 bases agree with TRBD1. CDR1 and CDR2 (germline): MNHNY, SVGAGI (reference sequence). Trimming cost V 7 bases and J 2 bases; bases outside gene matches: 3. The CDR3 covers 13 residues. This CDR3 is CASTGQGNTEAFF. CDR3 sequence (DNA): TGTGCCAGCACTGGACAGGGAAACACTGAAGCTTTCTTT.

The chain carries TRBV7-2 and TRBJ1-2; D is possibly TRBD1 (5 bases). Germline values: CDR1 SGHTA, CDR2 FQGNSA. This CDR3 region has 13 residues. V was shortened by 1 base and J by 4 bases, with 7 bases between the two germline ends. This chain's CDR3 is CASSLGGAYGYTF. The CDR3 bases are TGTGCCAGCAGCTTAGGGGGCGCCTATGGCTACACCTTC.

V is TRBV27 and J is TRBJ2-3, with 9 positions matching TRBD2. CDR1 is MNHEY and CDR2 is SMNVEV in the germline V gene (reference sequence). The CDR3 runs 16 residues. Trimming cost V 4 bases and J 7 bases; bases outside gene matches: 12. In nucleotides, the CDR3 is TGTGCCAGCAGTTCGTCTAGCGGGGATACTCCATATACGCAGTATTTT. The encoded protein is CASSSSSGDTPYTQYF.

The J gene is TRBJ2-7, the V gene TRBV11-2, with D possibly being TRBD1 (5 bases). V dropped 1 base and J dropped 2 bases, with 9 bases sitting between them. Looked up from germline, CDR1 is SGHAT and CDR2 is FQNNGV. This CDR3 has 14 amino acids. In DNA form, the CDR3 reads TGTGCCAGCAGCTTAGCGTCGACAGCCTACGAGCAGTACTTC. Amino acids: CASSLASTAYEQYF. Combining the CDR3 with reference TRBV11-2 and TRBJ2-7 gives the whole variable domain EAGVAQSPRYKIIEKRQSVAFWCNPISGHATLYWYQQILGQGPKLLIQFQNNGVVDDSQLPKDRFSAERLKGVDSTLKIQPAKLEDSAVYLCASSLASTAYEQYFGPGTRLTVT.

The chain links TRBV19 to TRBJ1-5; D uncertain. Trimming left V 3 bases short and J 5 bases short, with 8 bases between. CDR3 length equals 13 residues. Germline CDR1 LNHDA, CDR2 SQIVND (reference sequence). The CDR3 DNA reads TGTGCCAGTAGTATCGGGGTGGATCAGCCCCAGCATTTT. This codes for CASSIGVDQPQHF. The full variable domain, rest sourced from reference TRBV19 and TRBJ1-5, is DGGITQSPKYLFRKEGQNVTLSCEQNLNHDAMYWYRQDPGQGLRLIYYSQIVNDFQKGDIAEGYSVSREKKESFPLTVTSAQKNPTAFYLCASSIGVDQPQHFGDGTRLSIL.

V and J are TRBV5-6 and TRBJ2-1, with TRBD2 as a possible D gene (6 bases). This CDR3 region has 14 residues. Germline V lookup: CDR1 SGHDT, CDR2 YYEEEE. Trimming removed 2 bases from V and 8 bases from J, with 14 bases in between. CDR3 nucleotides: TGTGCCAGCAGCTTTCGACTAGGAGAGTATGAGCAGTTCTTC. This translates into CASSFRLGEYEQFF.

The CDR3 DNA reads as TGTGCCAGCAGCTTGCGGGGAGGGATGGATTCACCCCTCCACTTT. Its protein product is CASSLRGGMDSPLHF. The V gene is TRBV5-6, the J gene TRBJ1-6; D is unresolved. CDR1 is SGHDT, CDR2 YYEEEE, per germline. Trimming removed 1 base from V and 8 bases from J, with 13 bases in between. CDR3 length equals 15 residues.

V usage is TRBV6-1 and J usage is TRBJ1-2; a possible D gene is TRBD1 (6 bases). V was shortened by 2 bases and J by 0 bases, with 10 bases between the two germline ends. The CDR3 sequence is 15 residues long. Germline assignment: CDR1 MNHNS and CDR2 SASEGT. In DNA, the CDR3 is TGTGCCAGCAGTGAACGAGGGGGAGCTAACTATGGCTACACCTTC. This codes for CASSERGGANYGYTF.

The CDR3 protein is CASSQGGKRLNEQFF. CDR3 nucleotide sequence: TGTGCCAGCAGTCAGGGAGGGAAGCGGCTGAATGAGCAGTTCTTC. This chain joins TRBV2 and TRBJ2-1; the match to TRBD2 covers 7 bases. Germline lookup yields CDR1 SNHLY and CDR2 FYNNEI. This CDR3 region has 15 residues. V lost 5 bases to trimming and J lost 7 bases; unmatched junction nucleotides: 11.

V gene TRBV10-3 combines with J gene TRBJ2-3; 16 bases are a match to TRBD2. The CDR3 spans 15 residues. Trimming removed 11 bases from V and 5 bases from J; junction bases left unmatched: 7. Germline V gene sequence: CDR1 ENHRY, CDR2 SYGVKD. The CDR3 protein is CALGLAGGPRDTQYF. The CDR3 nucleotides read TGTGCCCTGGGACTAGCGGGGGGGCCGAGAGATACGCAGTATTTT.

V usage is TRBV11-2 and J usage is TRBJ1-6; TRBD1 matches 11 bases. Germline CDR1 reads SGHAT; CDR2 reads FQNNGV. This CDR3 spans 14 amino acids. Trimming removed 5 bases from V and 9 bases from J; junction bases left unmatched: 3. This CDR3 reads CASSGDRGGSPLHF. CDR3 coding DNA: TGTGCCAGCAGCGGGGACAGGGGGGGTTCACCCCTCCACTTT.

The chain is built from TRBV14 and TRBJ2-1; TRBD1 is a possible D gene (6 bases). This CDR3 contains 16 residues. Germline CDR1 is SGHDN and CDR2 is FVKESK. V lost 2 bases to trimming and J lost 1 base, with 12 bases between them. This CDR3 is CASSQLRGGSYNEQFF. CDR3 nucleotides: TGTGCCAGCAGCCAACTCCGAGGGGGATCCTACAATGAGCAGTTCTTC. The variable domain in full, with the rest retrieved from reference TRBV14 and TRBJ2-1, is EAGVTQFPSHSVIEKGQTVTLRCDPISGHDNLYWYRRVMGKEIKFLLHFVKESKQDESGMPNNRFLAERTGGTYSTLKVQPAELEDSGVYFCASSQLRGGSYNEQFFGPGTRLTVL.

The chain uses TRBV30 and TRBJ1-5; a weak D match, TRBD1 (5 bases). Trimming shortened V by 3 bases and J by 0 bases, and 15 bases separated the two germline ends. The CDR3 is 16 amino acids. Germline loops: CDR1 GTSNPN, CDR2 SVGIG (reference sequence). For the CDR3, the DNA is TGTGCCTGGAGCCGAGGCGGGGGTTATAGCAATCAGCCCCAGCATTTT. It codes for CAWSRGGGYSNQPQHF.

J is TRBJ1-1 and V is TRBV4-1; weak D call: TRBD1 (5 bases). Germline lookup yields CDR1 MGHRA and CDR2 YSYEKL. V lost 4 bases to trimming and J lost 7 bases, with 22 bases between them. The CDR3 spans 16 residues. This CDR3 is CASSRLDMGFGGEAFF. The CDR3 nucleotides are TGCGCCAGCAGCCGCCTTGATATGGGGTTCGGGGGTGAAGCTTTCTTT.

The CDR3 nucleotides read TGTGCCTGGAGTGTAACTAATAGTTCACCCCTCCACTTT. Protein: CAWSVTNSSPLHF. The chain uses TRBV30 and TRBJ1-6; the D is unclear. Germline V lookup: CDR1 GTSNPN, CDR2 SVGIG (reference sequence). CDR3 length equals 13 residues. V lost 0 bases and J lost 9, with 9 bases in between.

The CDR3 is CASSVEGMGGGYTF. For the CDR3, the DNA is TGTGCCAGCAGCGTAGAGGGAATGGGGGGAGGCTACACCTTC. This chain links TRBV9 with TRBJ1-2, with D possibly being TRBD1 (5 bases). V was cut by 0 bases and J by 8 bases, with 14 bases left in between. The length of the CDR3 is 14 residues. CDR1 is SGDLS and CDR2 is YYNGEE in the germline V gene. The entire variable domain, with the rest obtained from reference TRBV9 and TRBJ1-2, is as follows: DSGVTQTPKHLITATGQRVTLRCSPRSGDLSVYWYQQSLDQGLQFLIQYYNGEERAKGNILERFSAQQFPDLHSELNLSSLELGDSALYFCASSVEGMGGGYTFGSGTRLTVV.

The chain joins TRBV11-2 to TRBJ1-6; D not resolved. V was trimmed by 4 bases and J by 7 bases, leaving 5 bases between them. The germline CDR1 and CDR2 sequences are SGHAT and FQNNGV. The CDR3 runs to 12 residues. The CDR3 DNA sequence: TGTGCCAGCAGCTCCATGAATTCACCCCTCCACTTT. This encodes CASSSMNSPLHF.

The V and J genes are TRBV4-1 and TRBJ1-1; possible D gene TRBD1, 5 bases. The V gene's germline CDR1 is MGHRA and CDR2 YSYEKL. CDR3 size: 14 residues. Trimming removed 0 bases at V and 9 bases at J, with 14 bases between. The CDR3 here is CASSQEGQGRQAFF. The CDR3 DNA reads as TGCGCCAGCAGCCAAGAGGGGCAGGGAAGACAAGCTTTCTTT.

The genes are TRBV6-5 and TRBJ1-1, with unresolved D. There are 15 residues in the CDR3. The germline V gene encodes CDR1 MNHEY and CDR2 SVGAGI. The V end was cut by 7 bases, the J end by 9 bases, with 24 bases between. The CDR3, as DNA: TGTGCCAGCAAGGTCGGGAACAAGGAACCAGGAAAAGCTTTCTTT. Translated, it gives CASKVGNKEPGKAFF.

Note on this clone: The same CDR3 can be traced to other DNA sequences in this sample. J is TRBJ1-2 and V is TRBV6-1; D is undetermined. CDR1 MNHNS and CDR2 SASEGT come from the germline V gene. Trimming left V 1 base short and J 5 bases short, with 11 bases between. The CDR3 sequence is 14 residues long. CDR3 coding DNA: TGTGCCAGCAGTGAAGGGACCGGAGGGTATGGCTACACCTTC. It is translated as CASSEGTGGYGYTF.

The chain uses TRBV10-1 and TRBJ2-1; possibly TRBD2 for D (6 bases). Germline CDR1 WNHNN, CDR2 SYGVQD (reference sequence). Trimming stripped 3 bases from V and 8 bases from J, with 20 bases between. The CDR3 is 16 residues long. CDR3 amino acids: CASSEMGSGESDEQFF. Written as DNA, the CDR3 is TGCGCCAGCAGTGAAATGGGTAGCGGTGAATCCGATGAGCAGTTCTTC.

This chain uses TRBV10-1 with TRBJ2-7, with 7 bases lining up with TRBD2. The CDR3 is 15 residues long. The germline V gene encodes CDR1 WNHNN and CDR2 SYGVQD (reference sequence). The ends lost 5 bases at V and 2 bases at J; junction bases unmatched: 9. CDR3: CASSRSGTIPYEQYF. The CDR3 region has the DNA TGCGCCAGCAGTCGATCCGGGACTATACCCTACGAGCAGTACTTC.